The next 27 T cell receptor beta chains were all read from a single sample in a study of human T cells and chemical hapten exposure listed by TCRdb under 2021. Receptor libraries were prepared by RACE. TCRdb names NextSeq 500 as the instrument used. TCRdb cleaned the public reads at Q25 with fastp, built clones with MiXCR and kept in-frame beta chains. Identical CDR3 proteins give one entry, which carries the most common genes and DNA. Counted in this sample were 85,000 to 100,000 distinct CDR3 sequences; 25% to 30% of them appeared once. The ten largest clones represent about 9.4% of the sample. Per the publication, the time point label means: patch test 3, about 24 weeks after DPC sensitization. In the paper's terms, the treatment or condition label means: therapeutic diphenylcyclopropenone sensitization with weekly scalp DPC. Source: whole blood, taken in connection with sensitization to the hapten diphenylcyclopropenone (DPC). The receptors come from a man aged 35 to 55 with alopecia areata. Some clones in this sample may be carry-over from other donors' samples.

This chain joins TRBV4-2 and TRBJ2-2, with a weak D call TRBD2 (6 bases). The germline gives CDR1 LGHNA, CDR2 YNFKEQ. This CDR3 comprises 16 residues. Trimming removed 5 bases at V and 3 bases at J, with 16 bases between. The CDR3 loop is CASSDPDSGHTGELFF. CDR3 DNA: TGTGCCAGCAGCGACCCGGATAGCGGCCACACCGGGGAGCTGTTTTTT.

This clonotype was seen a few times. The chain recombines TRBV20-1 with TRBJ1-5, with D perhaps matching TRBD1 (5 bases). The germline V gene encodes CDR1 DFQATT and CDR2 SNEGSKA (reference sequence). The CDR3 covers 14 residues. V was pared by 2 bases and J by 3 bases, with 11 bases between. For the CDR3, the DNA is TGCAGTGCTAGACCACCAGGGTTCAATCAGCCCCAGCATTTT. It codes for CSARPPGFNQPQHF.

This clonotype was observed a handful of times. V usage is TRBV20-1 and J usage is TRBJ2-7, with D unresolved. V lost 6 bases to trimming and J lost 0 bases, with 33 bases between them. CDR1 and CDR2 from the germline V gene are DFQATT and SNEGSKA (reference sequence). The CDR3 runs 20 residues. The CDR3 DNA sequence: TGCAGTGCATACAGACTGTTGGCAGTGGACCCTAAAAGAATCTCCTACGAGCAGTACTTC. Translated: CSAYRLLAVDPKRISYEQYF.

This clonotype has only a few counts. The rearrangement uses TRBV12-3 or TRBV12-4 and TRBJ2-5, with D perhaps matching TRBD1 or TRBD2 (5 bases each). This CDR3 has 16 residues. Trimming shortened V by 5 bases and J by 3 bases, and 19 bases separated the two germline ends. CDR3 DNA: TGTGCCAGCAGTAGAATAACGGGGCTAATAGAAGAGACCCAGTACTTC. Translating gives CASSRITGLIEETQYF.

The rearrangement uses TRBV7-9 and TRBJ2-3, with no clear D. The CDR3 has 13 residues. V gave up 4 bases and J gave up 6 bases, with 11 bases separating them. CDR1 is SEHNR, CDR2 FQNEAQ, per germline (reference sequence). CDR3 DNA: TGTGCCAGCAGCTCCGTTATTGGGGATACGCAGTATTTT. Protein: CASSSVIGDTQYF.

The DNA of the CDR3 is TGCAGCGTCCACGGACAGACGGGGGGGGGCACCGGGGAGCTGTTTTTT. Translated, it gives CSVHGQTGGGTGELFF. The V call is TRBV29-1, the J call TRBJ2-2; 8 bases map to TRBD2. The CDR3 is 16 residues long. The V gene's germline CDR1 is SQVTM and CDR2 ANQGSEA. With V trimmed by 6 bases and J by 4 bases, 13 bases remained unmatched.

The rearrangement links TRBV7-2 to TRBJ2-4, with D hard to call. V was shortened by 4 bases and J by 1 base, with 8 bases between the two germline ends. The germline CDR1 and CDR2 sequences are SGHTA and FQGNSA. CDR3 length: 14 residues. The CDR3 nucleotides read TGTGCCAGCAGCTCGGACGCCGCCAAAAACATTCAGTACTTC. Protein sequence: CASSSDAAKNIQYF. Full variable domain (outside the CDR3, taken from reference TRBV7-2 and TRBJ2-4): GAGVSQSPSNKVTEKGKDVELRCDPISGHTALYWYRQSLGQGLEFLIYFQGNSAPDKSGLPSDRFSAERTGGSVSTLTIQRTQQEDSAVYLCASSSDAAKNIQYFGAGTRLSVL.

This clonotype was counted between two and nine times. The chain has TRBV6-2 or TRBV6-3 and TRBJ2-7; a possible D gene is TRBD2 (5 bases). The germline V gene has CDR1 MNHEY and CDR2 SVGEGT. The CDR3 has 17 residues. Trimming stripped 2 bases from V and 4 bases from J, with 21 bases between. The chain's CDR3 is CASSYLFGEVARYEQYF. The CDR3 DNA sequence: TGTGCCAGCAGTTACCTGTTCGGCGAGGTAGCGAGATACGAGCAGTACTTC.

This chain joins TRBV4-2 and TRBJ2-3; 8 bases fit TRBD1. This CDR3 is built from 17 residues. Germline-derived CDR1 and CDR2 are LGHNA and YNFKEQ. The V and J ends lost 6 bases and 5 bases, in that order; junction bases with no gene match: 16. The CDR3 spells CASRPMSGQGVGDTQYF. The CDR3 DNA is TGTGCCAGCAGGCCCATGTCAGGACAGGGAGTGGGAGATACGCAGTATTTT.

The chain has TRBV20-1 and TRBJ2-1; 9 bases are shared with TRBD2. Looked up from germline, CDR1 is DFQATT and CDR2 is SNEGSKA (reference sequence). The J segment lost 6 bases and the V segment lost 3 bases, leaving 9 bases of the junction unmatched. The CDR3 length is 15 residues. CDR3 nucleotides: TGCAGTGCTAGCGAGGGGACTAGCTCATCCAATGAGCAGTTCTTC. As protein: CSASEGTSSSNEQFF.

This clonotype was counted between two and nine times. This CDR3 is CASSLGGRPHEQYF. The CDR3 DNA reads as TGTGCCAGCAGTTTGGGCGGGAGGCCCCACGAGCAGTACTTC. The V call is TRBV28, the J call TRBJ2-7; 8 bases are shared with TRBD2. J was trimmed by 5 bases and V by 3 bases; bases with no gene match: 6. CDR3 size: 14 residues. Germline CDR1 MDHEN, CDR2 SYDVKM.

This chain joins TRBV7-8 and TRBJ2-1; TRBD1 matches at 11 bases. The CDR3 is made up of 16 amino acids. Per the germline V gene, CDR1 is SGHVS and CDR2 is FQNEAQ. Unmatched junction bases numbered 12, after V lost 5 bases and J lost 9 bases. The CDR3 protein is CASSPIRDRGNSEQFF. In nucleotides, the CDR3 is TGTGCCAGCAGCCCGATTCGGGACAGGGGGAATAGTGAGCAGTTCTTC.

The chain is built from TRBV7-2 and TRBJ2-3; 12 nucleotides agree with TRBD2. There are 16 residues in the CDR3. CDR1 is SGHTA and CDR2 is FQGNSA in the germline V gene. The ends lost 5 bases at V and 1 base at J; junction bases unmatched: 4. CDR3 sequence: CASSIRLAGGTDTQYF. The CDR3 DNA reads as TGTGCCAGCAGCATCCGACTAGCGGGAGGCACAGATACGCAGTATTTT.

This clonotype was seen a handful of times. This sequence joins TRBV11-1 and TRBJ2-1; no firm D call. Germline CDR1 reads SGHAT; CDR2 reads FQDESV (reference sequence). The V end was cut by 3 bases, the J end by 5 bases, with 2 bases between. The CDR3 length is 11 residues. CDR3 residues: CASSFDNEQFF. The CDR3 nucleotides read TGTGCCAGCAGCTTCGACAATGAGCAGTTCTTC.

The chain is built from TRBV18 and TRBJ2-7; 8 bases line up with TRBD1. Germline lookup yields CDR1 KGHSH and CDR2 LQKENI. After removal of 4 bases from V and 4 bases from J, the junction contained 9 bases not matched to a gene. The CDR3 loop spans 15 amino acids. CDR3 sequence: CASSRLDREGYEQYF. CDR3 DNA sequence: TGTGCCAGCTCACGACTGGACAGGGAAGGGTACGAGCAGTACTTC.

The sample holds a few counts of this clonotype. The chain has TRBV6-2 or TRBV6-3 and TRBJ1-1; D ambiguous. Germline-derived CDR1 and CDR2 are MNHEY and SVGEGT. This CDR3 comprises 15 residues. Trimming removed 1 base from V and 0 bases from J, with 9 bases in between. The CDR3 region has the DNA TGTGCCAGCAGTTACTTCACGGGGTTGAACACTGAAGCTTTCTTT. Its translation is CASSYFTGLNTEAFF.

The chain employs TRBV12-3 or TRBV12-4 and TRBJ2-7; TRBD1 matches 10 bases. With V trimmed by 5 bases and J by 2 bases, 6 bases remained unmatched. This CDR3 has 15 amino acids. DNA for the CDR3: TGTGCCAGCAGTCCCCGGGACAGGGGTGCCTACGAGCAGTACTTC. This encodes CASSPRDRGAYEQYF.

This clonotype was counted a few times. CDR3 DNA sequence: TGTGCCAGCAGCTCCGGCTCGGGACTAGCGACAGATACGCAGTATTTT. Its translation: CASSSGSGLATDTQYF. V is TRBV7-2 and J is TRBJ2-3, with 10 bases identical to TRBD2. The germline gives CDR1 SGHTA, CDR2 FQGNSA. J gave up 3 bases and V 4 bases, and 7 bases lay outside the gene matches. CDR3 length equals 16 residues. Variable domain in full (rest from reference TRBV7-2 and TRBJ2-3): GAGVSQSPSNKVTEKGKDVELRCDPISGHTALYWYRQSLGQGLEFLIYFQGNSAPDKSGLPSDRFSAERTGGSVSTLTIQRTQQEDSAVYLCASSSGSGLATDTQYFGPGTRLTVL.

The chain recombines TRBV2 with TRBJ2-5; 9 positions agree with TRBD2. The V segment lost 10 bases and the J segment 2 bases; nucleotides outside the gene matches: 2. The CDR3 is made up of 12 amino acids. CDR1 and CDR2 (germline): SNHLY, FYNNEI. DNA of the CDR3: TGTGCCACGCTAGCGGGGCAAGAGACCCAGTACTTC. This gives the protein CATLAGQETQYF.

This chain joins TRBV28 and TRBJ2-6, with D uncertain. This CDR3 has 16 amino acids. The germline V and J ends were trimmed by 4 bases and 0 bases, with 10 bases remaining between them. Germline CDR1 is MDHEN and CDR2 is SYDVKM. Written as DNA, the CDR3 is TGTGCCAGCAGTTCAGGACGGAGCTCTGGGGCCAACGTCCTGACTTTC. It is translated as CASSSGRSSGANVLTF.

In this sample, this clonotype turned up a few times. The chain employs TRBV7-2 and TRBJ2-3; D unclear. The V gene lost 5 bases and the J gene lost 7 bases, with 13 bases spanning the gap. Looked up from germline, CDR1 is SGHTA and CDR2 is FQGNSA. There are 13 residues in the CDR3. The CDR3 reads CASSPRPKNTQYF. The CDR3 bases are TGTGCCAGCAGCCCAAGACCAAAAAATACGCAGTATTTT.

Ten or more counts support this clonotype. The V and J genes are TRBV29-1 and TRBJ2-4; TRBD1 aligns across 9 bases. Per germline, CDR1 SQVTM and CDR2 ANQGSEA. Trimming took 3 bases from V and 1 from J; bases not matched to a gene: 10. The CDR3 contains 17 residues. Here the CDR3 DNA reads TGCAGCGTTGAGAGAGCTGGACAGGGGCACGCCAAAAACATTCAGTACTTC. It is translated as CSVERAGQGHAKNIQYF.

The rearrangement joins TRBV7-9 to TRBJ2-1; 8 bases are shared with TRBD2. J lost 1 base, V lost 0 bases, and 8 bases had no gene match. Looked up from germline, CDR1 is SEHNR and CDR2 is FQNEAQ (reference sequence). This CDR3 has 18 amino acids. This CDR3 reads CASSLASAGDLSYNEQFF. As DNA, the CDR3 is TGTGCCAGCAGCTTAGCGTCAGCGGGAGATCTTTCCTACAATGAGCAGTTCTTC.

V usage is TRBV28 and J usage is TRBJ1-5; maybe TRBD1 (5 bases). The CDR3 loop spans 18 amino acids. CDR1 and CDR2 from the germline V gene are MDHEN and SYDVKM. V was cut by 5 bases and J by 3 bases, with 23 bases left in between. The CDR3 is CASSPGASADGYNQPQHF. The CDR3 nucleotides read TGTGCCAGCAGTCCCGGGGCTTCCGCCGACGGCTACAATCAGCCCCAGCATTTT.

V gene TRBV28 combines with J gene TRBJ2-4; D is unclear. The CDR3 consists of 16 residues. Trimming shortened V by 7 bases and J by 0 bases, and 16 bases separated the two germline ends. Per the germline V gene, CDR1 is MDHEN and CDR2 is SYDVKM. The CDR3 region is CASTLSGAIAKNIQYF. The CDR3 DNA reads TGTGCCAGCACTCTCTCAGGAGCCATAGCCAAAAACATTCAGTACTTC.

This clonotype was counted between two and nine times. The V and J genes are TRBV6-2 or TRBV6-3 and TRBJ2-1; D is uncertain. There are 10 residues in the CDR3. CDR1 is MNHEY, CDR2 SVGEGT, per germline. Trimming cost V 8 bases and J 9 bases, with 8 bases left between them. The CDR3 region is CASPSGEQFF. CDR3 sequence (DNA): TGTGCCAGCCCCTCCGGTGAGCAGTTCTTC.

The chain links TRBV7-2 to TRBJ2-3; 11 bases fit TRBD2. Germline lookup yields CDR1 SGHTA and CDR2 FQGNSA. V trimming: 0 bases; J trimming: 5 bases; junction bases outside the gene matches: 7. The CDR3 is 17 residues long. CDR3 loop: CASSLALAGGLGDTQYF. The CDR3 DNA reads TGTGCCAGCAGCTTAGCCCTAGCGGGAGGTTTAGGAGATACGCAGTATTTT.